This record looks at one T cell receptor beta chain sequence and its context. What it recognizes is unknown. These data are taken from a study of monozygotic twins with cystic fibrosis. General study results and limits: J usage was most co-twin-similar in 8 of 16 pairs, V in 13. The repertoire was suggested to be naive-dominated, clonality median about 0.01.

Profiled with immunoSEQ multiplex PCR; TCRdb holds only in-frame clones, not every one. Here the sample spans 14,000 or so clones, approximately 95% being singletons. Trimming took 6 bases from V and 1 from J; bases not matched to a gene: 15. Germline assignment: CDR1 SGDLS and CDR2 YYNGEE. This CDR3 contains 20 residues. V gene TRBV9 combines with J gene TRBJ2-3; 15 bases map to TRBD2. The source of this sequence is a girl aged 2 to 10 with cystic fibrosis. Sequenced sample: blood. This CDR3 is CASTSIPGLAGGEGTDTQYF. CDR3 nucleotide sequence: TGTGCCAGCACCTCCATCCCGGGACTAGCGGGAGGTGAAGGCACAGATACGCAGTATTTT.